The rows below give T cell receptor beta chains drawn from one sample of a study of CD8 T cells in Susac syndrome. In TCRdb, the immunoSEQ multiplex PCR reads were re-called with MiXCR into one record per CDR3 protein. The sample has approximately 210,000 distinct CDR3 sequences, approximately 95% seen once. Source material: CD4+ T cells from PBMCs. These receptors were obtained from a human donor with multiple sclerosis. The CDR3 runs from the conserved cysteine through the conserved F or W.

TRBV3-1	TRBJ2-4	CASSQRGQGVAKNIQYF
TRBV27	TRBJ2-5	CASSLAGVGGDQYF
TRBV5-6	TRBJ1-6	CASSLTTGSYNSPLHF
TRBV4-1	TRBJ2-7	CASTPTGTDYEQYF
TRBV15	TRBJ2-5	CATTRAGGRETQYF
TRBV20-1	TRBJ2-7	CSARDLWRIDEQYF
TRBV2	TRBJ1-2	CATNQDRPNYGYTF
TRBV24-1	TRBJ2-2	CATSDATGNTGELFF
TRBV25-1	TRBJ2-5	CASSAHRLAGGPGETQYF
TRBV2	TRBJ1-2	CASRATGQDNYGYTF
TRBV30	TRBJ1-4	CAWSVPSQGIGGEKLFF
TRBV29-1	TRBJ1-2	CSVLLQGNHF
TRBV18	TRBJ1-6	CASSPGNSPLHF
TRBV13	TRBJ2-1	CASSSRGSVYNEQFF
TRBV4-1	TRBJ2-1	CASSQESPGQFF
TRBV5-1	TRBJ2-3	CASSLGSSESTDTQYF
TRBV3-1	TRBJ2-6	CASSQARTVFSGANVLTF
TRBV7-9	TRBJ2-6	CASTRNSGANVLTF
TRBV15	TRBJ2-7	CATSRVGLPREQYF
TRBV9	TRBJ1-6	CASSVEGPGSPLHF
TRBV27	TRBJ2-7	CASSTTGALSYEQYF
TRBV11-2	TRBJ2-5	CASSLGDSGGFTGQYF
TRBV9	TRBJ2-7	CASSVGQGWYEQYF
TRBV4-1	TRBJ2-2	CASSQVLDWKNRPVELFF
TRBV5-1	TRBJ2-5	CASTSGQSQETQYF
TRBV2	TRBJ2-7	CASSAQGSVYEQYF
TRBV7-9	TRBJ2-1	CASGLSGGSYNEQFF
TRBV29-1	TRBJ2-7	CSVVGPYEQYF
TRBV30	TRBJ1-5	CAWSVGINQPQHF
TRBV7-9	TRBJ2-7	CASSRQYEQYF
TRBV10-3	TRBJ1-2	CAAGQGYGYTF
TRBV29-1	TRBJ2-7	CSVLDPFVYEQYF
TRBV7-9	TRBJ1-1	CASGIGGPTEAFF
TRBV18	TRBJ1-1	CASSPQRDTEAFF
TRBV9	TRBJ1-6	CASSEGTGNSPLHF
TRBV30	TRBJ2-5	CAWKQRQETQYF
TRBV29-1	TRBJ2-7	CSVVPGQGSYEQYF
TRBV2	TRBJ1-5	CATSGVRGNQPQHF
TRBV9	TRBJ2-3	CASSINWDTQYF
TRBV30	TRBJ2-7	CAWSDRGIVQYF
TRBV6-2/TRBV6-3	TRBJ1-6	CASSSGRLNSPLHF
TRBV18	TRBJ1-1	CASSPMDRQAEAFF
TRBV6-1	TRBJ2-2	CASIQGGVGELFF
TRBV3-1	TRBJ2-3	CASSLAANTDTQYF
TRBV5-1	TRBJ2-6	CASSLVTMGQGSGANVLTF
TRBV4-1	TRBJ2-1	CASSQEVGNEQFF
TRBV20-1	TRBJ2-5	CSARGVEGETQYF
TRBV7-9	TRBJ2-3	CASRTGQGTDTQYF
TRBV27	TRBJ2-3	CASSFRLLSDVAQYF
TRBV2	TRBJ1-3	CASRTGTGGRNTIYF
TRBV6-5	TRBJ2-3	CASSYARTDTQYF
TRBV5-1	TRBJ2-4	CASSLAPDLNIQYF